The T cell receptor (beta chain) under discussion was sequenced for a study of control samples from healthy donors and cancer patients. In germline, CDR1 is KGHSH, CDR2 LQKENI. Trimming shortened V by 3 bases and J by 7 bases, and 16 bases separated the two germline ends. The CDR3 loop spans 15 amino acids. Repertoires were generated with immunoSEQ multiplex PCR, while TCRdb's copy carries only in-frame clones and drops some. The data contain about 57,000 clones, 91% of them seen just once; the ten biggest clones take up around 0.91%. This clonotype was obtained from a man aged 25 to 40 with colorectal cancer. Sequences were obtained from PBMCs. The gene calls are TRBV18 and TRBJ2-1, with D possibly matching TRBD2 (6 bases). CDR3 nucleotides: TGTGCCAGCTCACCGGTCGAATCAGGGAGGAATGAGCAGTTCTTC. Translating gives CASSPVESGRNEQFF. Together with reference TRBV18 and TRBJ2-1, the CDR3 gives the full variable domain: NAGVMQNPRHLVRRRGQEARLRCSPMKGHSHVYWYRQLPEEGLKFMVYLQKENIIDESGMPKERFSAEFPKEGPSILRIQQVVRGDSAAYFCASSPVESGRNEQFFGPGTRLTVL.